This is a list of T cell receptor beta chains from one sample in a study of beta chain features in type 1 diabetes. Sequencing was performed with immunoSEQ multiplex PCR; in TCRdb, only in-frame clones are kept and a portion is missing. The sample yields around 500,000 clones, 25% to 35% seen once. The sequencing input was naive CD4+ T cells from blood. The receptors stem from a man between 18 and 35 years old in good health. The conserved cysteine and the conserved F or W are not part of the CDR3 here. Each record gives: V gene, J gene, clone size, CDR3 protein. Where a row states a size, it is once, few, many or the class of an expanded clone; other rows omit it.

V: TRBV9; J: TRBJ1-2; size: few; CDR3: ASSVVPGGANYGYT
V: TRBV7-9; J: TRBJ2-3; size: NA; CDR3: ASSLAVSGTPTSTDTQY
V: TRBV9; J: TRBJ2-7; size: NA; CDR3: ASSVDPGTGRNEQY
V: TRBV30; J: TRBJ2-1; size: NA; CDR3: AWRGLAGAHEQF
V: TRBV7-2; J: TRBJ2-5; size: NA; CDR3: ASSSRGRLETQY
V: TRBV27; J: TRBJ2-5; size: NA; CDR3: ASSPRGQETQY
V: TRBV29-1; J: TRBJ2-7; size: NA; CDR3: SVALRLSYEQY
V: TRBV30; J: TRBJ2-7; size: NA; CDR3: AWGRNSYEQY
V: TRBV30; J: TRBJ1-5; size: few; CDR3: ALSVQGDQPQH
V: TRBV28; J: TRBJ2-7; size: few; CDR3: ASSLGQGQY
V: TRBV2; J: TRBJ2-1; size: few; CDR3: ASIALYPGGEQF
V: TRBV12-5; J: TRBJ2-1; size: NA; CDR3: ASVGTDSYNEQF
V: TRBV29-1; J: TRBJ1-2; size: few; CDR3: SVEVAGRGGGYT
V: TRBV19; J: TRBJ2-1; size: few; CDR3: ASSTSVAELNEQF
V: TRBV30; J: TRBJ2-3; size: NA; CDR3: AWSGGGGDTQY
V: TRBV29-1; J: TRBJ1-2; size: few; CDR3: SVDSGGEWGYT
V: TRBV5-1; J: TRBJ1-2; size: few; CDR3: ASSFGQARDYGYT
V: TRBV5-1; J: TRBJ2-7; size: NA; CDR3: ASSLIGVAYEQY
V: TRBV28; J: TRBJ2-3; size: NA; CDR3: ATGSGGRDTDTQY
V: TRBV9; J: TRBJ2-5; size: few; CDR3: ASSPGTSGETQY
V: TRBV5-1; J: TRBJ1-2; size: NA; CDR3: ASSSLGLSDYGYT
V: TRBV7-9; J: TRBJ1-1; size: once; CDR3: ASSLAQGAPSEAF
V: TRBV30; J: TRBJ1-4; size: NA; CDR3: AWSHLGELF
V: TRBV30; J: TRBJ1-2; size: NA; CDR3: AWSLRDRGIGYT
V: TRBV6-5; J: TRBJ1-2; size: few; CDR3: ASSYFRNYGYT